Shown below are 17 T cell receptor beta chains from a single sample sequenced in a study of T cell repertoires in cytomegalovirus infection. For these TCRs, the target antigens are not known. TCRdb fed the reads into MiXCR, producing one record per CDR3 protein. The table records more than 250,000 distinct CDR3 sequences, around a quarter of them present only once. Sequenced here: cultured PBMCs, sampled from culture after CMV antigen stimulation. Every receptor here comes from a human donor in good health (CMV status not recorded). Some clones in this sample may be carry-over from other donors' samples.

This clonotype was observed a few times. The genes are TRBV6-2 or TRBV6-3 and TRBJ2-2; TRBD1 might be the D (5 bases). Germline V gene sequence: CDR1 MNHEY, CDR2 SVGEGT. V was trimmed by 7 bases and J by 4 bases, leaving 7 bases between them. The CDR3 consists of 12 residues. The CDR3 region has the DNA TGTGCCAGCACCCAGGGCACCGGGGAGCTGTTTTTT. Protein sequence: CASTQGTGELFF.

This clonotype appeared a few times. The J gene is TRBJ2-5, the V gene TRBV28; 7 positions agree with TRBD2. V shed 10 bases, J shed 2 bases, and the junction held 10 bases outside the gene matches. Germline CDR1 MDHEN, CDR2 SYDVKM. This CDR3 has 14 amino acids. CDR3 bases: TGTGCCATTCAACGGGGCGGGAGACAAGAGACCCAGTACTTC. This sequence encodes CAIQRGGRQETQYF.

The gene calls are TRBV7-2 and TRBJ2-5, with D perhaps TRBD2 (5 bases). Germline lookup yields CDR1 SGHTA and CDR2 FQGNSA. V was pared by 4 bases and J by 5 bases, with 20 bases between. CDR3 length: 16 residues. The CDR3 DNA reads TGTGCCAGCAGCTCCCTCCATAACGGGATGGGGGAGACCCAGTACTTC. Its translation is CASSSLHNGMGETQYF.

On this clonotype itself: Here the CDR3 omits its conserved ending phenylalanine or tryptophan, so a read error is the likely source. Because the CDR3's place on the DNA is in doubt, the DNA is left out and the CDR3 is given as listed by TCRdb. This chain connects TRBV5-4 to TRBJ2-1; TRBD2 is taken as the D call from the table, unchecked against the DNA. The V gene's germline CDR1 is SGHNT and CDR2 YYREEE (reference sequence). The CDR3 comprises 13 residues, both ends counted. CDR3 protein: CASSLTSRGDLTI.

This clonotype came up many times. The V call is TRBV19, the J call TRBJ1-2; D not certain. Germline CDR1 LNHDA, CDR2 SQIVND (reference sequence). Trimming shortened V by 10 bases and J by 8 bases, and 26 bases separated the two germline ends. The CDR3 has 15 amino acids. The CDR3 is CATAGRRVGLRGYTF. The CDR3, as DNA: TGTGCCACCGCCGGGCGGCGAGTGGGCCTTAGGGGCTACACCTTC.

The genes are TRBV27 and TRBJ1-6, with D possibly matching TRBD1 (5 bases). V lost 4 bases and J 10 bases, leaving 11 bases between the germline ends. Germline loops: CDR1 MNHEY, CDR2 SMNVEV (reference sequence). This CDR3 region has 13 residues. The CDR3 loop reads CASSYSRESPLHF. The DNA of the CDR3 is TGTGCCAGCAGTTATTCCAGGGAGTCACCCCTCCACTTT.

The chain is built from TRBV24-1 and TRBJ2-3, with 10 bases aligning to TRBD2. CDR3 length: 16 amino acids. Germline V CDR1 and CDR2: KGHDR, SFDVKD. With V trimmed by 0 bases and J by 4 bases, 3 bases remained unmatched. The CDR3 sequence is CATSDLTSGNSDTQYF. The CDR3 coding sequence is TGTGCCACCAGTGATTTGACTAGCGGGAACTCAGATACGCAGTATTTT.

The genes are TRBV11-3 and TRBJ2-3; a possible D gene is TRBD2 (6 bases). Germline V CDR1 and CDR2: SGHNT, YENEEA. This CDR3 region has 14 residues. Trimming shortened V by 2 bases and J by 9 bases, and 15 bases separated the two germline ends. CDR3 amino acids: CASSLIIGEATQYF. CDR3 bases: TGTGCCAGCAGCTTAATCATCGGGGAGGCCACGCAGTATTTT.

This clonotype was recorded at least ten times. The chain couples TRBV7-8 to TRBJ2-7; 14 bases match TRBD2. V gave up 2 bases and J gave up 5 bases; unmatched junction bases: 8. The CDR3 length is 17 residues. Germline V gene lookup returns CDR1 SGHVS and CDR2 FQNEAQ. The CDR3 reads CASSLKGGTSGSNEQYF. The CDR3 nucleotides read TGTGCCAGCAGCTTAAAAGGCGGGACTAGCGGGAGTAACGAGCAGTACTTC. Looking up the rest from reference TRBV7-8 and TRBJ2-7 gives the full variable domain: GAGVSQSPRYKVAKRGQDVALRCDPISGHVSLFWYQQALGQGPEFLTYFQNEAQLDKSGLPSDRFFAERPEGSVSTLKIQRTQQEDSAVYLCASSLKGGTSGSNEQYFGPGTRLTVT.

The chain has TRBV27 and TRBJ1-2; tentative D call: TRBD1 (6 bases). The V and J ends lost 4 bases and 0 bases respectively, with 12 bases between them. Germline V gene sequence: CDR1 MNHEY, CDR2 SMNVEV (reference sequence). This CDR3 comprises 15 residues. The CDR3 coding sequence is TGTGCCAGCAGTTCGCTACAGGGAGCTAACTATGGCTACACCTTC. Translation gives CASSSLQGANYGYTF.

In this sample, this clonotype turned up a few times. CDR3 protein: CASSEIGTGYLGTQYF. The DNA of the CDR3 is TGTGCCAGCAGCGAGATAGGGACAGGGTATCTTGGTACGCAGTATTTT. The V call is TRBV25-1, the J call TRBJ2-3; 9 bases agree with TRBD1. The CDR3 spans 16 residues. Germline-derived CDR1 and CDR2 are MGHDK and SYGVNS. Trimming removed 6 bases from V and 8 bases from J; junction bases left unmatched: 15.

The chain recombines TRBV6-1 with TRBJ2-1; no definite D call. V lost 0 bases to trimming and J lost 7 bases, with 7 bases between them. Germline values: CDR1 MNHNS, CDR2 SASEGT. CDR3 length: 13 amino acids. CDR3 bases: TGTGCCAGCAGTGAAGCGCTGGAGAATGAGCAGTTCTTC. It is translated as CASSEALENEQFF.

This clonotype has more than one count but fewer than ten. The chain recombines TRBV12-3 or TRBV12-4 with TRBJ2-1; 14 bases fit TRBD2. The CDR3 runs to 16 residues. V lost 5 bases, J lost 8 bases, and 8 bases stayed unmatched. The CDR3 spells CASSPPGLAGVYEQFF. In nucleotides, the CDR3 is TGTGCCAGCAGTCCTCCGGGACTAGCGGGAGTTTATGAGCAGTTCTTC.

The CDR3 DNA sequence: TGCGCCAGCAGGGGCTTGTCCCCCTACAATGAGCAGTTCTTC. Its protein is CASRGLSPYNEQFF. The chain joins TRBV5-1 to TRBJ2-1, with D uncertain. V lost 5 bases to trimming and J lost 2 bases, with 11 bases between them. This CDR3 is 14 amino acids long. Germline CDR1 is SGHRS and CDR2 is YFSETQ.

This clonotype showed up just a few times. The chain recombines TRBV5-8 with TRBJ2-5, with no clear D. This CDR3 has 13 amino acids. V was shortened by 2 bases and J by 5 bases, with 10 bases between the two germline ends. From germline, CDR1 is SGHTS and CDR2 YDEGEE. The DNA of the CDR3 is TGTGCCAGCAGCTTTTCGCCTTCGGAGACCCAGTACTTC. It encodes CASSFSPSETQYF.

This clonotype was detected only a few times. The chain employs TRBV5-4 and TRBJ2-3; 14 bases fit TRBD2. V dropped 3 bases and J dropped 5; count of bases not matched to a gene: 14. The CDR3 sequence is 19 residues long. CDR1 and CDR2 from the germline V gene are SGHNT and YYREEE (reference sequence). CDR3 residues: CASSSGLAGVTRVRDTQYF. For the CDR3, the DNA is TGTGCCAGCAGCTCGGGACTAGCGGGAGTTACAAGGGTGAGAGATACGCAGTATTTT. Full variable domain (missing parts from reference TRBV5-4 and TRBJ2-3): ETGVTQSPTHLIKTRGQQVTLRCSSQSGHNTVSWYQQALGQGPQFIFQYYREEENGRGNFPPRFSGLQFPNYSSELNVNALELDDSALYLCASSSGLAGVTRVRDTQYFGPGTRLTVL.

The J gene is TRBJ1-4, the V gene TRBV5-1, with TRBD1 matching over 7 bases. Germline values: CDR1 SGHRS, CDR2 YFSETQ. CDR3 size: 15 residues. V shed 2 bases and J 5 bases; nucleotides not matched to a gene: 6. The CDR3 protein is CASSFTGTANEKLFF. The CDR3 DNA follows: TGCGCCAGCAGCTTCACCGGGACAGCGAATGAAAAACTGTTTTTT.